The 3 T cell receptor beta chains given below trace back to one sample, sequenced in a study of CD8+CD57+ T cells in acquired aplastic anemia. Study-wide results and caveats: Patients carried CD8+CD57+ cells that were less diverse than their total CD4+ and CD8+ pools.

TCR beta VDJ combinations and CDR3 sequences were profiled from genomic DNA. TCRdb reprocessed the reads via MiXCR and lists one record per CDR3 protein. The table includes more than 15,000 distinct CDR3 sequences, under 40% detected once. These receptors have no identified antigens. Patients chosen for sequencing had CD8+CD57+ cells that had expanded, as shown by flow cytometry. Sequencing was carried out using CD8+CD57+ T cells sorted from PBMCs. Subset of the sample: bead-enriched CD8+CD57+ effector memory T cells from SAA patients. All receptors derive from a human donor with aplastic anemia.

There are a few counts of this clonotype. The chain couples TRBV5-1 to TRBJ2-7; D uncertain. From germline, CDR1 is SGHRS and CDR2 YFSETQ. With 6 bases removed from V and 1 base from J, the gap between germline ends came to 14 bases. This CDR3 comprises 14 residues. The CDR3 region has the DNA TGCGCCAGCAAAGGGCTCGCGGCATCCTACGAGCAGTACTTC. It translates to CASKGLAASYEQYF. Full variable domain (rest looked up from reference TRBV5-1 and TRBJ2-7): KAGVTQTPRYLIKTRGQQVTLSCSPISGHRSVSWYQQTPGQGLQFLFEYFSETQRNKGNFPGRFSGRQFSNSRSEMNVSTLELGDSALYLCASKGLAASYEQYFGPGTRLTVT.

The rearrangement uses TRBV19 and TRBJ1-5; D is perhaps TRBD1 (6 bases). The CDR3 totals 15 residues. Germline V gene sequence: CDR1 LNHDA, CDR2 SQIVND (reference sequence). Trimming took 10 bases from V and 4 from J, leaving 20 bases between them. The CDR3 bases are TGTGCCACCTCCTTGGCTCAGGGGCGGAATCAGCCCCAGCATTTT. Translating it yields CATSLAQGRNQPQHF.

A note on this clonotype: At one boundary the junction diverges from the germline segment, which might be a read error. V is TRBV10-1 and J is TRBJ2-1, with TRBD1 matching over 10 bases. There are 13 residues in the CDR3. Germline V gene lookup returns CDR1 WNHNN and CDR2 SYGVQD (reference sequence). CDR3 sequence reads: CSRSGQGLNEQFF. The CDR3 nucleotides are TGCTCCAGGTCGGGACAGGGGTTGAATGAGCAGTTCTTC.